The rows below give T cell receptor beta chains drawn from one sample of a study of T cells in Graves' hyperthyroidism and ophthalmopathy. TCRdb re-called the multiplex PCR reads through MiXCR, storing one row per CDR3 protein. The profile shows 390,000 or so distinct CDR3 sequences, roughly 15% of them singletons. Sample: blood. These receptors originate from a man between 18 and 29 years old with Graves' ophthalmopathy. The CDR3 runs from the conserved cysteine through the conserved F or W. Fields, in order: clone size, J gene, V gene, D gene, CDR3 protein, CDR3 DNA. The D gene is left open where the match is weak. Not every row has a clone size; where given, it reads once, few, many or a size class.

few	TRBJ2-2	TRBV6-1	-	CASSNYRETGELFF	TGTGCCAGCAGTAACTACAGGGAAACCGGGGAGCTGTTTTTT
-	TRBJ2-1	TRBV20-1	TRBD1	CSATGTDNNEQFF	TGCAGTGCGACCGGGACAGACAACAATGAGCAGTTCTTC
few	TRBJ2-2	TRBV13	TRBD2	CASSSLAGGNTGELFF	TGTGCCAGCAGCTCGCTAGCGGGGGGTAACACCGGGGAGCTGTTTTTT
-	TRBJ2-7	TRBV4-1	-	CASSQDLEQYF	TGTGCCAGCAGCCAAGATTTGGAGCAGTACTTC
many	TRBJ2-7	TRBV7-9	-	CASSPGPPYEQYF	TGTGCCAGCAGCCCTGGACCGCCCTACGAGCAGTACTTC
few	TRBJ2-7	TRBV10-3	TRBD1	CASSAGTGQPEQYF	TGTGCCAGCAGTGCCGGGACAGGACAACCCGAGCAGTACTTC
many	TRBJ2-1	TRBV7-8	TRBD2	CASSQMSGVNEQFF	TGTGCCAGCAGCCAAATGAGCGGGGTCAATGAGCAGTTCTTC
many	TRBJ2-7	TRBV20-1	-	CSAPDLYEQYF	TGCAGTGCCCCCGATCTCTACGAGCAGTACTTC
many	TRBJ2-3	TRBV29-1	TRBD2	CSVGGSSGSTDTQYF	TGCAGCGTTGGTGGGTCTAGCGGGAGCACAGATACGCAGTATTTT
few	TRBJ2-7	TRBV7-9	-	CASRKTGPEEQYF	TGTGCCAGCAGGAAAACGGGACCGGAGGAGCAGTACTTC
few	TRBJ1-2	TRBV6-1	-	CASSPPGLRENGCTF	TGTGCCAGCAGTCCACCGGGACTGAGGGAGAATGGCTGCACCTTC
many	TRBJ2-7	TRBV5-1	-	CASSLGTSNYEQYF	TGCGCCAGCAGCTTGGGTACCTCCAACTACGAGCAGTACTTC
many	TRBJ2-7	TRBV5-1	TRBD1	CASSLERGQNEQYF	TGCGCCAGCAGCTTGGAGAGGGGGCAGAACGAGCAGTACTTC
-	TRBJ2-6	TRBV6-1	-	CASSPWVVSGANVLTF	TGTGCCAGCAGTCCATGGGTAGTATCTGGGGCCAACGTCCTGACTTTC
few	TRBJ2-2	TRBV12-5	TRBD2	CASGFISGRTNTGELFF	TGTGCTAGTGGTTTTATTAGCGGGAGAACGAACACCGGGGAGCTGTTTTTT
many	TRBJ2-5	TRBV2	TRBD1	CASSVRDRGLATQYF	TGTGCCAGCAGTGTCCGGGACAGGGGCCTAGCGACCCAGTACTTC
few	TRBJ2-1	TRBV6-2/TRBV6-3	TRBD2	CASSYPSGGPSSYNEQFF	TGTGCCAGCAGTTATCCTAGCGGGGGGCCCAGCTCCTACAATGAGCAGTTCTTC
-	TRBJ2-5	TRBV5-1	-	CASSQGQVRETQYF	TGTGCCAGCAGCCAAGGGCAGGTCCGAGAGACCCAGTACTTC
many	TRBJ2-1	TRBV30	-	CAWSVVNEQFF	TGTGCCTGGAGTGTAGTGAATGAGCAGTTCTTC
many	TRBJ2-5	TRBV20-1	TRBD1	CSASGGQASTQYF	TGCAGTGCTAGCGGCGGACAGGCGAGCACCCAGTACTTC
-	TRBJ2-2	TRBV10-1	-	CASSSAQGDTGELFF	TGCGCCAGCAGCTCCGCTCAGGGAGACACCGGGGAGCTGTTTTTT
many	TRBJ2-1	TRBV2	-	CARLAGNEQFF	TGTGCCAGACTAGCTGGGAATGAGCAGTTCTTC
many	TRBJ2-1	TRBV20-1	TRBD2	CSAPSSGSYNEQFF	TGCAGTGCTCCATCTAGCGGGAGTTACAATGAGCAGTTCTTC
few	TRBJ2-1	TRBV10-3	TRBD2	CAISPLGTSGMNEQFF	TGTGCCATCAGTCCCCTCGGGACTAGCGGGATGAATGAGCAGTTCTTC
-	TRBJ1-3	TRBV30	-	CAWSPGFSGNTIYF	TGTGCCTGGTCCCCAGGGTTTTCTGGAAACACCATATATTTT
few	TRBJ1-6	TRBV19	TRBD1	CASGTGGSPLHF	TGTGCCAGTGGGACAGGAGGATCACCCCTCCACTTT
many	TRBJ2-7	TRBV29-1	TRBD2	CSVELAGGLGEQYF	TGCAGCGTTGAGCTAGCGGGAGGGCTGGGGGAGCAGTACTTC
many	TRBJ1-2	TRBV6-1	TRBD1	CASRDGDSLYGYTF	TGTGCCAGCAGAGACGGGGACAGCCTCTATGGCTACACCTTC
many	TRBJ2-1	TRBV7-9	TRBD2	CASSRTSGIDEQFF	TGTGCCAGCAGCCGGACTAGCGGGATCGATGAGCAGTTCTTC
many	TRBJ2-1	TRBV11-3	-	CASSLDQGGSSSYNEQFF	TGTGCCAGCAGCTTAGATCAGGGGGGCTCCTCCTCCTACAATGAGCAGTTCTTC
-	TRBJ2-3	TRBV6-9	TRBD2	CASSWRGGDTQYF	TGTGCCAGCAGTTGGCGGGGGGGGGATACGCAGTATTTT
many	TRBJ1-5	TRBV12-3/TRBV12-4	-	CASSLGSLGDQPQHF	TGTGCCAGCAGTTTAGGCAGTCTAGGCGATCAGCCCCAGCATTTT
many	TRBJ1-5	TRBV2	TRBD1	CASSEAHGGQGGNQPQHF	TGTGCCAGCAGTGAAGCGCATGGGGGACAGGGAGGGAATCAGCCCCAGCATTTT
many	TRBJ2-2	TRBV6-1	TRBD1	CASMDRVDTGELFF	TGTGCCAGCATGGACAGGGTGGACACCGGGGAGCTGTTTTTT
few	TRBJ2-1	TRBV29-1	-	CSVGQLTRPGAMFF	TGCAGCGTTGGCCAACTGACCCGGCCAGGGGCTATGTTCTTC
many	TRBJ2-1	TRBV12-5	-	CASGLVLGEGAYNEQFF	TGTGCTAGTGGTTTGGTACTCGGGGAGGGGGCCTACAATGAGCAGTTCTTC
many	TRBJ1-1	TRBV11-2	-	CASSLAGGGEWAEAFF	TGTGCCAGCAGCTTAGCTGGAGGGGGGGAATGGGCTGAAGCTTTCTTT
few	TRBJ1-2	TRBV20-1	-	CSARAQTQPFYGYTF	TGCAGTGCTAGAGCGCAGACGCAACCTTTCTATGGCTACACCTTC
-	TRBJ1-2	TRBV2	-	CASSEALNLGATGGYTF	TGTGCCAGCAGTGAAGCGCTTAACCTCGGGGCCACAGGTGGCTACACCTTC
few	TRBJ2-5	TRBV5-1	TRBD2	CASSLREGQEETQYF	TGCGCCAGCAGCTTGCGGGAGGGGCAGGAAGAGACCCAGTACTTC
-	TRBJ2-3	TRBV29-1	TRBD1	CSVAGGQGAMWTDTQYF	TGCAGCGTGGCCGGGGGACAGGGGGCGATGTGGACAGATACGCAGTATTTT